This T cell receptor (beta chain) was recorded in a study of lymphopenia after photon versus proton radiotherapy. The CDR3 covers 13 residues. Germline V gene sequence: CDR1 SQVTM, CDR2 ANQGSEA. The protocol was immunoSEQ multiplex PCR, while the TCRdb copy is restricted to in-frame clones and leaves out a portion. The sample carries 150,000 to 200,000 clones, approximately 90% recorded once. The chain has TRBV29-1 and TRBJ2-5; 7 nucleotides match TRBD1. Gene TRBJ2-7 matches the end of the DNA better, so the J call may be wrong. The specimen comprised peripheral blood, sampled from a patient treated with photon-based radiotherapy. This TCR came from a man aged 50 or older with gastric cancer. The DNA for the CDR3 is TGCAGCGCCCGGGACAGCCTTTTTGTCGAGCAGTACTTC. It is translated as CSARDSLFVEQYF.